The 13 T cell receptor beta chains presented below share a single source sample, sequenced in a study of blood T cell repertoires in COVID-19. Assay: immunoSEQ multiplex PCR; the TCRdb copy retains only in-frame clones and omits some. The repertoire holds just over 350,000 clones, 86% seen once, with about 7.6% in the top ten. The source material was peripheral blood. The receptors originated from an older woman with COVID-19, enrolled during active disease.

J is TRBJ1-2 and V is TRBV5-6; 11 bases are a match to TRBD1. The germline gives CDR1 SGHDT, CDR2 YYEEEE. The V segment lost 4 bases and the J segment 8 bases; nucleotides outside the gene matches: 4. The CDR3 extends over 13 amino acids. CDR3 in DNA: TGTGCCAGCAGCCCCGGGACAGGGGGAGGCTACACCTTC. Residues: CASSPGTGGGYTF.

The rearrangement uses TRBV7-6 and TRBJ2-3, with 10 bases fitting TRBD1. The CDR3 sequence is 14 residues long. V dropped 3 bases and J dropped 4; count of bases not matched to a gene: 1. Germline-derived CDR1 and CDR2 are SGHVS and FNYEAQ. Written as DNA, the CDR3 is TGTGCCAGCAGCTTCGGACAGGGGGCAGATACGCAGTATTTT. It encodes CASSFGQGADTQYF.

The chain links TRBV11-2 to TRBJ1-6; 8 bases are a match to TRBD1. V was clipped by 3 bases and J by 10 bases; unmatched bases: 5. Germline CDR1 is SGHAT and CDR2 is FQNNGV. The CDR3 loop spans 14 amino acids. CDR3 DNA: TGTGCCAGCAGCTTCGGACAGGGAGGGTCACCCCTCCACTTT. This codes for CASSFGQGGSPLHF.

The V and J genes are TRBV25-1 and TRBJ2-1; 7 bases line up with TRBD1. Looked up from germline, CDR1 is MGHDK and CDR2 is SYGVNS. V lost 6 bases to trimming and J lost 0 bases; unmatched junction nucleotides: 8. This CDR3 is 16 amino acids long. The CDR3 reads CASSLLRDSSYNEQFF. The DNA of the CDR3 is TGTGCCAGCAGCTTACTCCGGGACAGCTCCTACAATGAGCAGTTCTTC.

The chain has TRBV21-1 and TRBJ1-3; TRBD1 is the table's D call, not checked against the DNA. TRBV21-1 is reported as a pseudogene. The CDR3 extends over 17 amino acids. The CDR3 spells CASSINRQTYSGNTIYF. The CDR3 DNA follows: TGTGCCAGCAGCATAAACCGACAGACCTACTCTGGAAACACCATATATTTT.

The rearrangement joins TRBV18 to TRBJ2-3; the match to TRBD2 covers 11 bases. From germline, CDR1 is KGHSH and CDR2 LQKENI. V trimming: 3 bases; J trimming: 0 bases; junction bases outside the gene matches: 8. The CDR3 totals 18 residues. The chain's CDR3 is CASSPYRLAGRSTDTQYF. In nucleotides, the CDR3 is TGTGCCAGCTCACCCTACCGACTAGCGGGGAGAAGCACAGATACGCAGTATTTT.

The chain links TRBV11-2 to TRBJ2-1, with a tentative D call TRBD2 (6 bases). CDR1 SGHAT and CDR2 FQNNGV come from the germline V gene. V lost 2 bases to trimming and J lost 4 bases, with 24 bases between them. The CDR3 totals 19 residues. CDR3 sequence: CASSLRRASRTGSYNEQFF. Here the CDR3 DNA reads TGTGCCAGCAGCTTAAGGAGGGCGTCCCGGACCGGGTCTTACAATGAGCAGTTCTTC.

The chain is built from TRBV2 and TRBJ2-5; 11 bases map to TRBD2. Looked up from germline, CDR1 is SNHLY and CDR2 is FYNNEI. V shed 0 bases and J 5 bases; nucleotides not matched to a gene: 11. The CDR3 runs 18 residues. The CDR3 nucleotides read TGTGCCAGCAGTGAAGCGCGAATAGCGGGGGGGCGGAAGGAGACCCAGTACTTC. It is translated as CASSEARIAGGRKETQYF. Filled out from reference TRBV2 and TRBJ2-5, the complete variable domain reads EPEVTQTPSHQVTQMGQEVILRCVPISNHLYFYWYRQILGQKVEFLVSFYNNEISEKSEIFDDQFSVERPDGSNFTLKIRSTKLEDSAMYFCASSEARIAGGRKETQYFGPGTRLLVL.

The table lists this clone with a few counts. J is TRBJ1-5 and V is TRBV5-1; no reliable D call. V shed 4 bases and J shed 6 bases, with 11 bases lying between them. Germline CDR1 reads SGHRS; CDR2 reads YFSETQ. This CDR3 contains 13 residues. CDR3 bases: TGCGCCAGCAGCGCAGCTGGAGCTCAGCCCCAGCATTTT. Its protein product is CASSAAGAQPQHF.

The gene calls are TRBV19 and TRBJ2-3; D might be TRBD2 (7 bases). CDR1 and CDR2 (germline): LNHDA, SQIVND (reference sequence). Trimming removed 3 bases at V and 4 bases at J, with 20 bases between. This CDR3 spans 17 amino acids. The CDR3 DNA reads TGTGCCAGTAGTATTGGGGGGGCCTTGATCGGCGCAGATACGCAGTATTTT. It encodes CASSIGGALIGADTQYF.

This clone was detected once. This chain connects TRBV4-3 to TRBJ2-2; a weak D match, TRBD2 (6 bases). V shed 6 bases and J shed 4 bases, with 12 bases lying between them. The CDR3 totals 14 residues. In germline, CDR1 is LGHNA, CDR2 YSLEER. The CDR3 DNA reads TGCGCCAGCAGACCGGGACTTTTCACCGGGGAGCTGTTTTTT. Amino acid sequence: CASRPGLFTGELFF.

The chain combines TRBV4-2 with TRBJ1-2, with D perhaps TRBD1 (5 bases). Germline CDR1 and CDR2: LGHNA and YNFKEQ. Trimming took off 1 base at V and 14 bases at J, with 17 bases between the two ends. The CDR3 runs to 13 residues. The CDR3 sequence is CASSQAGFVGHTF. CDR3 nucleotides: TGTGCCAGCAGCCAAGCAGGGTTTGTGGGCCATACCTTC.

This chain links TRBV30 with TRBJ1-2, with a weak D call TRBD1 (5 bases). CDR1 and CDR2 (germline): GTSNPN, SVGIG (reference sequence). The V end was cut by 3 bases, the J end by 8 bases, with 19 bases between. The CDR3 loop spans 14 amino acids. CDR3 protein: CAWSGQGSYGGYTF. DNA of the CDR3: TGTGCCTGGAGCGGGCAGGGTAGTTACGGGGGCTACACCTTC.